Following are 9 T cell receptor beta chains from one sample sequenced in a study of blood T cell repertoires in COVID-19. Repertoires were generated with immunoSEQ multiplex PCR, while TCRdb's copy carries only in-frame clones and drops some. The sample lists around 72,000 clones, about four fifths occurring once. The sample taken for sequencing was peripheral blood. Source of these receptors: a human donor in a cohort sampled during active COVID-19.

The genes are TRBV5-1 and TRBJ2-4; no clear D. Germline lookup yields CDR1 SGHRS and CDR2 YFSETQ. V lost 0 bases and J lost 3, with 4 bases in between. The CDR3 covers 13 residues. CDR3 coding DNA: TGCGCCAGCAGCTTGGGAGGCAAAAACATTCAGTACTTC. This sequence encodes CASSLGGKNIQYF.

This clone showed up just once. This chain links TRBV5-1 with TRBJ2-2, with D possibly TRBD2 on 6 matching bases. The CDR3 contains 15 residues. Looked up from germline, CDR1 is SGHRS and CDR2 is YFSETQ. Trimming cost V 4 bases and J 1 base, with 11 bases left between them. CDR3 in amino acids: CASSPGLQNTGELFF. In nucleotides, the CDR3 is TGCGCCAGCAGCCCGGGACTTCAGAACACCGGGGAGCTGTTTTTT.

The chain uses TRBV4-2 and TRBJ2-7, with D perhaps matching TRBD1 (6 bases). This CDR3 contains 14 residues. The V and J ends lost 1 base and 0 bases respectively, with 7 bases between them. From germline, CDR1 is LGHNA and CDR2 YNFKEQ. The CDR3 region is CASSQGQASYEQYF. For the CDR3, the DNA is TGTGCCAGCAGCCAAGGACAGGCCTCCTACGAGCAGTACTTC.

The chain is built from TRBV3-1 (or the pseudogene TRBV3-2) and TRBJ2-7, with TRBD2 matching 7 bases. The CDR3 extends over 19 amino acids. V dropped 4 bases and J dropped 2; count of bases not matched to a gene: 20. The germline V gene has CDR1 LGHDT and CDR2 YNNKEL (reference sequence). The CDR3 sequence: CASSLMPSGGWGRAYEQYF. DNA of the CDR3: TGTGCCAGCAGCCTAATGCCATCCGGGGGGTGGGGAAGGGCCTACGAGCAGTACTTC.

The J gene is TRBJ1-1, the V gene TRBV6-2 or TRBV6-3; D gene unclear. The V end lost 3 bases, the J end lost 7 bases, and 21 bases lay between the germline ends. Germline V gene sequence: CDR1 MNHEY, CDR2 SVGEGT. The length of the CDR3 is 16 residues. In nucleotides, the CDR3 is TGTGCCAGCAGTTATGTAGTTGGTGGAAGGAGAGGTGAAGCTTTCTTT. Protein product: CASSYVVGGRRGEAFF.

The rearrangement uses TRBV7-8 and TRBJ1-1; possibly TRBD1 for D (5 bases). From germline, CDR1 is SGHVS and CDR2 FQNEAQ. The V end was cut by 5 bases, the J end by 2 bases, with 21 bases between. CDR3 length: 17 amino acids. The CDR3 is CASSHNIPIDSNTEAFF. The CDR3 DNA sequence: TGTGCCAGCAGCCACAATATACCAATTGACAGCAACACTGAAGCTTTCTTT.

The genes are TRBV24-1 and TRBJ1-5; a weak D match, TRBD1 (5 bases). Germline CDR1 is KGHDR and CDR2 is SFDVKD. V lost 4 bases to trimming and J lost 3 bases, with 9 bases between them. This CDR3 is 14 amino acids long. The DNA of the CDR3 is TGTGCCACCAGTGAAAGGGGTGTCAATCAGCCCCAGCATTTT. Translation gives CATSERGVNQPQHF.

This rearrangement joins TRBV2 to TRBJ1-5; D might be TRBD1 (6 bases). Germline assignment: CDR1 SNHLY and CDR2 FYNNEI. The length of the CDR3 is 14 residues. V lost 4 bases to trimming and J lost 0 bases, with 7 bases between them. The CDR3 DNA follows: TGTGCCAGCAGTGGGACAGATAGCAATCAGCCCCAGCATTTT. Translated: CASSGTDSNQPQHF.

The chain employs TRBV15 and TRBJ2-7; 7 bases are shared with TRBD1. The germline CDR1 and CDR2 sequences are LNHNV and YYDKDF (reference sequence). V gave up 3 bases and J gave up 4 bases; unmatched junction bases: 6. The CDR3 runs 14 residues. CDR3 sequence: CATSRDRSHYEQYF. The CDR3 coding sequence is TGTGCCACCAGCAGGGACAGGAGTCATTACGAGCAGTACTTC.